The entry below gives a single TCR beta chain sequence along with its context. Its cognate antigen is unknown. An end of the junction does not agree with germline; a read error may underlie this. The CDR3 is 13 amino acids. The germline V gene has CDR1 KGHDR and CDR2 SFDVKD. This specimen comes from a study of CD8+CD57+ T cells in acquired aplastic anemia. Study as a whole: Isolated CD4+ and CD8+ cells, once sorted, yielded DNA averaging around 2.9 ug. Findings and caveats of the study: The study found no significant CD8+ Simpson's diversity difference between patients and controls.

Profiles of TCR beta VDJ and CDR3 were generated from a genomic DNA template. MiXCR, applied by TCRdb to the reads, yields one record per CDR3 protein. The sample includes approximately 260,000 distinct CDR3 sequences, roughly 80% seen only once; the top ten take approximately 40%. Patients chosen for sequencing had shown CD8+CD57+ cell expansion by flow cytometry. The enrolled patients all had severe acquired aplastic anemia. Sample: sorted CD4+, CD8+, or CD8+CD57+ T cells (not recorded which) from PBMCs. The sequence came from a human donor with aplastic anemia. The V and J genes are TRBV24-1 and TRBJ2-1, with 10 positions matching TRBD2. The CDR3 DNA reads TGTGCCAGCAGACAGGTACTAGCGGGAAGACTGACCTTC. Amino acid sequence: CASRQVLAGRLTF.